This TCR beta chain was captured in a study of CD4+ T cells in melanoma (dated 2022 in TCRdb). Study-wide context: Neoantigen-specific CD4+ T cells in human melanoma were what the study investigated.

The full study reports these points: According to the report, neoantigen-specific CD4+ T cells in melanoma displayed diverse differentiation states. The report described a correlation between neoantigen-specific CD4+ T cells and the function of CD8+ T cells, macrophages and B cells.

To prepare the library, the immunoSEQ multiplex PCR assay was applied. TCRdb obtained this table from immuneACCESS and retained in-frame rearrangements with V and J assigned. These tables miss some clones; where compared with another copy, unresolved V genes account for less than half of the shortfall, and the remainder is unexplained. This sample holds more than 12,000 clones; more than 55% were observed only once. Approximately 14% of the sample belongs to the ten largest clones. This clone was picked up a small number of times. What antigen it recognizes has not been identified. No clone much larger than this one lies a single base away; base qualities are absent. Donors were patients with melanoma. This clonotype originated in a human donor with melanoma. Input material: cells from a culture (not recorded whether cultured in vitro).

The DNA reads TGTGCCAGCAGTGACTTAGGAGGGGGCCTTGATGGCTACACCTTC. Its coded protein is CASSDLGGGLDGYTF. The receptor chain draws on TRBV2 and TRBJ1-2; 7 nucleotides in the junction match TRBD1. Spanning cysteine to phenylalanine, the CDR3 consists of 15 amino acids. The kept DNA is CDR3 alone, 45 bases in frame from the first base. Sequences SNHLY (CDR1) and FYNNEI (CDR2) are obtained from the germline V gene. At the junction V is shortened by 3 bases and J by 6 bases; bases outside the gene matches: 10.